This record concerns one T cell receptor beta chain sequence. This PCR relied on a set of 60 Vbeta primers and 13 Jbeta primers. Clones were sequenced by immunoSEQ multiplex PCR, and TCRdb holds only the in-frame ones, with some missing. The sample has about 120,000 clones; roughly four fifths are singletons. This sample is part of a study of cytomegalovirus exposure and HLA in healthy donors. Background on the study: Earlier findings included about 120 million unique TCR beta sequences obtained from 150 million to 200 million T cells.

J was trimmed by 0 bases and V by 3 bases; bases with no gene match: 4. Germline CDR1 and CDR2: LNHDA and SQIVND (reference sequence). This CDR3 has 15 residues. The specimen was PBMCs. This chain joins TRBV19 and TRBJ2-5, with 7 nucleotides matching TRBD1. The receptor was isolated from a man between 40 and 49 years old in good health and CMV-seronegative. CDR3 protein: CASSMTDRNQETQYF. The CDR3 DNA reads as TGTGCCAGTAGTATGACGGACAGGAACCAAGAGACCCAGTACTTC.